Given below is one T cell receptor beta chain in context. The CDR3 contains 13 residues. V lost 7 bases, J lost 5 bases, and 5 bases stayed unmatched. The germline V gene has CDR1 MNHEY and CDR2 SMNVEV (reference sequence). The sample belongs to a study of blood T cell repertoires in COVID-19. As for the study in general: The United States, Italy and Spain provided the acute and convalescent COVID-19 samples.

As originally analysed: The authors estimated nucleated cell counts from reference gene primer amplification. The method was immunoSEQ multiplex PCR; TCRdb's version includes in-frame clones alone and lacks a portion of them. V and J calls and clone size follow that table, whereas D and trimming were derived from the DNA. The repertoire holds 150,000 to 200,000 clones, with approximately 92% as singletons. Enrolment of Seattle patients took place during active infection, and they were followed longitudinally. The clonotype was recovered from a man in his thirties or forties with COVID-19, enrolled during active disease. The specimen sequenced was peripheral blood. This chain joins TRBV27 and TRBJ2-7, with 10 bases matching TRBD1. The CDR3 bases are TGTGCCAGCACTGGGACAGGGGTCCACGAGCAGTACTTC. This gives the protein CASTGTGVHEQYF.